This T cell receptor beta chain was retrieved from a study of identical twins. V was cut by 5 bases and J by 4 bases, with 8 bases left in between. This CDR3 spans 12 amino acids. CDR1 SGHTA and CDR2 FQGNSA come from the germline V gene. TCRdb independently ran MiXCR on the 5' RACE reads; one entry per CDR3 protein. The table has 700,000 or so distinct CDR3 sequences, approximately 22% seen once. This same sample was also taken into another study, of T cells expressing NK-cell markers.

The sequence came from a woman aged 18-29 years in good health. Sequenced input: PBMCs. J is TRBJ1-2 and V is TRBV7-2; D is ambiguous. The CDR3 coding sequence is TGTGCCAGCAGCATCGATCTCTATGGCTACACCTTC. This sequence encodes CASSIDLYGYTF.